This T cell receptor beta chain is from a study of T cell clonotyping in hematopoietic cell transplantation. Whole-study results and caveats: Few recipient clonotypes overlapped donors; over 97% were de novo at given depth.

About this clone itself: Its antigen is unidentified.

Measured with immunoSEQ multiplex PCR; TCRdb has only the in-frame clones, and not every one. This repertoire shows 12,000 to 15,000 clones, about 97% found once; its top ten account for 4.2%. V was shortened by 0 bases and J by 6 bases, with 6 bases between the two germline ends. The CDR3 sequence is 12 residues long. The germline CDR1 and CDR2 sequences are PRHDT and FYEKMQ (reference sequence). The chain joins TRBV13 to TRBJ2-7; D unclear. This clonotype was sampled from a female patient aged 50-59 years who had an allogeneic stem cell transplant from an unrelated donor, so T cells may come from the graft donor. Some clones in this sample may be carry-over from other donors' samples. Specimen: peripheral blood mononuclear cells, collected 30 days after allogeneic stem cell transplant. In DNA form, the CDR3 reads TGTGCCAGCAGCTTAGGAATCGGCGAGCAGTACTTC. As protein: CASSLGIGEQYF.